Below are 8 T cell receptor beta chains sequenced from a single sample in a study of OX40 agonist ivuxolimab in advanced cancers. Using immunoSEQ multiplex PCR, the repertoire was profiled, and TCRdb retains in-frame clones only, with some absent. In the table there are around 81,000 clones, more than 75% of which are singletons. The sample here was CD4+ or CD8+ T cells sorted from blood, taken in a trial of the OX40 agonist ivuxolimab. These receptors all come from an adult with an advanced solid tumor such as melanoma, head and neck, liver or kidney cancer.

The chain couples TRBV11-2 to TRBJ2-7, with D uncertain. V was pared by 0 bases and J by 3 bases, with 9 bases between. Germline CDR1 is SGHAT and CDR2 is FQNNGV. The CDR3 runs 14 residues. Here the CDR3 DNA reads TGTGCCAGCAGCTTAGACCCCCGCCTCTACGAGCAGTACTTC. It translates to CASSLDPRLYEQYF.

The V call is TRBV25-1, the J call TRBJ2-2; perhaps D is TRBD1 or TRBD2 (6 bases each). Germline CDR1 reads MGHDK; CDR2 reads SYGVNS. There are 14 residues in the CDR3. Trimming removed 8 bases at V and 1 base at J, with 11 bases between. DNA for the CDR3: TGTGCCAGCGGGAGGACAGAGAACACCGGGGAGCTGTTTTTT. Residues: CASGRTENTGELFF. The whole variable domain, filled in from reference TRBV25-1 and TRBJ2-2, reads EADIYQTPRYLVIGTGKKITLECSQTMGHDKMYWYQQDPGMELHLIHYSYGVNSTEKGDLSSESTVSRIRTEHFPLTLESARPSHTSQYLCASGRTENTGELFFGEGSRLTVL.

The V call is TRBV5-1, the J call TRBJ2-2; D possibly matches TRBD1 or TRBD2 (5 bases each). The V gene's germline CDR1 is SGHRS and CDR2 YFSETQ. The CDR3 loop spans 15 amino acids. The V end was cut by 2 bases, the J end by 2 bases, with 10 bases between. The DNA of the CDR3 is TGCGCCAGCAGCTTTTCGGGACCAAACACCGGGGAGCTGTTTTTT. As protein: CASSFSGPNTGELFF.

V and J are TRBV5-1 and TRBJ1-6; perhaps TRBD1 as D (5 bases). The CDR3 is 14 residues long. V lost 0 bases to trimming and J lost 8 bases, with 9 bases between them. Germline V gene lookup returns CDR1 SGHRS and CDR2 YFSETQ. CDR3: CASSLERGYSPLHF. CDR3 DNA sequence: TGCGCCAGCAGCTTGGAAAGGGGTTATTCACCCCTCCACTTT.

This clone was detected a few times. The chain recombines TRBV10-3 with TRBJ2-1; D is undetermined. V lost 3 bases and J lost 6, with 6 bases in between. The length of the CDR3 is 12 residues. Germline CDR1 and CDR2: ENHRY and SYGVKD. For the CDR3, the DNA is TGTGCCATCAGTGAAGACGGCAATGAGCAGTTCTTC. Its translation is CAISEDGNEQFF.

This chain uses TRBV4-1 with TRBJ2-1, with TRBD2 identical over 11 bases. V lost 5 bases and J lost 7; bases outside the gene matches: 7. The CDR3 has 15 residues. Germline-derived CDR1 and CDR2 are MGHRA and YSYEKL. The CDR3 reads CASSFTSGSVNEQFF. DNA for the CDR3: TGCGCCAGCAGCTTCACTAGCGGGAGCGTAAATGAGCAGTTCTTC.

DNA for the CDR3: TGCGCCAGCAGCCCCTCCCAAGGCGCGGTGGAGACCCAGTACTTC. It specifies CASSPSQGAVETQYF. The chain employs TRBV5-1 and TRBJ2-5; D call uncertain. Trimming took off 4 bases at V and 5 bases at J, with 18 bases between the two ends. The CDR3 has 15 amino acids. Germline-derived CDR1 and CDR2 are SGHRS and YFSETQ.

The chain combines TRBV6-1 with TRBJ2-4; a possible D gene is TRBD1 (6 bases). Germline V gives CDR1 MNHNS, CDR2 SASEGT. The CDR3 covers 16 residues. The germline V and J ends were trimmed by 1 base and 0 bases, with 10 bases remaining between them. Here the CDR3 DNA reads TGTGCCAGCAGTGAAGGTTGGACAGTAGCCAAAAACATTCAGTACTTC. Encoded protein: CASSEGWTVAKNIQYF.